These 9 T cell receptor beta chains share one sample of origin, sequenced in a study of T cell clonotyping in hematopoietic cell transplantation. Sequencing used immunoSEQ multiplex PCR; TCRdb keeps in-frame clones, though not all of them. The repertoire holds tens of thousands of clones, 90% to 96% seen once, with around 1.5% in the top ten. Time point of the sample: recipient sample about 28 days before transplant, after cytoreduction. Source: peripheral blood mononuclear cells, taken before stem cell transplant. The origin of the receptors is a woman aged 50 to 60 with acute myeloid leukemia. Some clones in this sample may be carry-over from other donors' samples.

The chain employs TRBV10-3 and TRBJ1-2, with a weak D call TRBD1 (5 bases). The germline CDR1 and CDR2 sequences are ENHRY and SYGVKD. The CDR3 has 12 residues. Trimming left V 8 bases short and J 3 bases short, with 10 bases between. The CDR3 is CAIGRVDYGYTF. Written as DNA, the CDR3 is TGTGCCATCGGCAGGGTGGACTATGGCTACACCTTC.

The chain recombines TRBV7-8 with TRBJ1-6; weak D call: TRBD1 (6 bases). Germline-derived CDR1 and CDR2 are SGHVS and FQNEAQ. The CDR3 is made up of 15 amino acids. The V end was cut by 3 bases, the J end by 5 bases, with 11 bases between. The CDR3 DNA follows: TGTGCCAGCAGCTTTGACAGGACGAATAATTCACCCCTCCACTTT. It codes for CASSFDRTNNSPLHF.

The rearrangement links TRBV25-1 to TRBJ1-2; no definite D call. The V gene's germline CDR1 is MGHDK and CDR2 SYGVNS. The V and J ends lost 4 bases and 4 bases respectively, with 19 bases between them. The CDR3 consists of 16 residues. CDR3 in DNA: TGTGCCAGCAGTGCGGTCGTAGGAGTCGGGATCTATGGCTACACCTTC. Translating gives CASSAVVGVGIYGYTF.

V and J are TRBV6-5 and TRBJ2-7; D possibly uses TRBD1 or TRBD2 (5 bases each). Trimming took off 5 bases at V and 3 bases at J, with 11 bases between the two ends. This CDR3 has 13 amino acids. Germline V gene lookup returns CDR1 MNHEY and CDR2 SVGAGI. DNA for the CDR3: TGTGCCAGCAGTCCCGGGACGGACTACGAGCAGTACTTC. Amino acids: CASSPGTDYEQYF.

The V and J genes are TRBV19 and TRBJ1-1; maybe TRBD1 (6 bases). From germline, CDR1 is LNHDA and CDR2 SQIVND (reference sequence). There are 16 residues in the CDR3. Trimming removed 3 bases at V and 2 bases at J, with 16 bases between. In DNA, the CDR3 is TGTGCCAGTAGTATCAGGTGGGGACAACCAAACACTGAAGCTTTCTTT. Protein: CASSIRWGQPNTEAFF.

The genes are TRBV5-1 and TRBJ1-1; D possibly corresponds to TRBD1 (5 bases). CDR1 and CDR2 from the germline V gene are SGHRS and YFSETQ. V gave up 1 base and J gave up 1 base, with 8 bases separating them. The CDR3 has 14 amino acids. The CDR3 region is CASSLLGENTEAFF. The DNA for the CDR3 is TGCGCCAGCAGCTTGCTGGGGGAGAACACTGAAGCTTTCTTT. The entire variable domain, with the rest obtained from reference TRBV5-1 and TRBJ1-1, is as follows: KAGVTQTPRYLIKTRGQQVTLSCSPISGHRSVSWYQQTPGQGLQFLFEYFSETQRNKGNFPGRFSGRQFSNSRSEMNVSTLELGDSALYLCASSLLGENTEAFFGQGTRLTVV.

This chain connects TRBV6-5 to TRBJ1-4; TRBD1 might be the D (5 bases). The V and J ends lost 2 bases and 2 bases respectively, with 9 bases between them. The CDR3 totals 15 residues. CDR1 is MNHEY and CDR2 is SVGAGI in the germline V gene. The CDR3 DNA reads as TGTGCCAGCAGTTACAGGGGTGCGACTAATGAAAAACTGTTTTTT. Its protein product is CASSYRGATNEKLFF.

The chain has TRBV2 and TRBJ2-7; 7 positions match TRBD2. Looked up from germline, CDR1 is SNHLY and CDR2 is FYNNEI. After removal of 0 bases from V and 4 bases from J, the junction contained 6 bases not matched to a gene. This CDR3 comprises 15 residues. The CDR3 region is CASSEARRELYEQYF. In DNA form, the CDR3 reads TGTGCCAGCAGTGAAGCGCGGCGGGAGCTTTACGAGCAGTACTTC.

The gene calls are TRBV21-1 and TRBJ2-7; the table calls TRBD2, which could not be checked here. TRBV21-1 has pseudogene status. This CDR3 contains 16 residues. The CDR3 loop is CASSKGVEMPSYEQYF. CDR3 sequence (DNA): TGTGCCAGCAGCAAAGGTGTGGAGATGCCATCCTACGAGCAGTACTTC.